The rows below give T cell receptor beta chains drawn from one sample of a study of shared clonotypes between healthy human individuals. Libraries were prepared by immunoSEQ multiplex PCR; TCRdb keeps only in-frame clonotypes and omits some of them. The repertoire consists of roughly 1.5 million clones, with 95% to 99% occurring once and the leading ten covering approximately 0.45%. Sequencing was carried out using naive CD4+ T cells sorted from blood. The source is a man aged 25 to 40 in good health. Each CDR3 is given with its conserved first and last residue. The order of the fields is CDR3 protein, CDR3 DNA, D gene, J gene, V gene, clone size. D genes are given only for firm matches. The listing skips clone size in some rows; elsewhere it reads once, few, many or a size class.

CDR3: CASSFAGPTLNTEAFF
DNA: TGTGCCAGCAGCTTCGCAGGACCCACGCTGAACACTGAAGCTTTCTTT
D: .
J: TRBJ1-1
V: TRBV7-9
size: .

CDR3: CASSDAAPYEQYF
DNA: TGTGCCAGCAGCGATGCAGCTCCCTACGAGCAGTACTTC
D: .
J: TRBJ2-7
V: TRBV21-1
size: .

CDR3: CASSPKYAETQYF
DNA: TGTGCCAGCTCACCAAAATACGCAGAGACCCAGTACTTC
D: .
J: TRBJ2-5
V: TRBV18
size: .

CDR3: CASSRELAGFQFTGELFF
DNA: TGTGCCAGTAGTAGGGAACTAGCGGGGTTTCAATTTACCGGGGAGCTGTTTTTT
D: TRBD2
J: TRBJ2-2
V: TRBV19
size: .

CDR3: CASSRRQLDGYTF
DNA: TGTGCCAGCAGCAGGCGACAGCTCGATGGCTACACCTTC
D: .
J: TRBJ1-2
V: TRBV5-4
size: .

CDR3: CASRGTGGAPGELFF
DNA: TGTGCCAGCCGAGGGACAGGGGGCGCGCCCGGGGAGCTGTTTTTT
D: TRBD1
J: TRBJ2-2
V: TRBV6-5
size: .

CDR3: CASSSQGGMPYGYTF
DNA: TGTGCCAGCAGTTCCCAGGGGGGAATGCCCTATGGCTACACCTTC
D: TRBD1
J: TRBJ1-2
V: TRBV2
size: .

CDR3: CASSVLGRGANVLTF
DNA: TGTGCCAGCAGTGTTCTTGGGAGAGGGGCCAACGTCCTGACTTTC
D: .
J: TRBJ2-6
V: TRBV2
size: .

CDR3: CASSSLSGQAVEQYF
DNA: TGTGCCAGCAGCTCCTTATCGGGACAGGCGGTCGAGCAGTACTTC
D: TRBD1
J: TRBJ2-7
V: TRBV7-2
size: .

CDR3: CASSLVLGNTEAFF
DNA: TGTGCCAGCAGTTTGGTCCTAGGGAACACTGAAGCTTTCTTT
D: .
J: TRBJ1-1
V: TRBV28
size: .

CDR3: CASRAGTGGGEQYF
DNA: TGTGCCAGCAGGGCCGGGACAGGGGGCGGCGAGCAGTACTTC
D: TRBD1
J: TRBJ2-7
V: TRBV6-1
size: .

CDR3: CASSEVDEQYF
DNA: TGTGCCAGCAGTGAAGTCGACGAGCAGTACTTC
D: .
J: TRBJ2-7
V: TRBV2
size: few

CDR3: CASSSSRESTDTQYF
DNA: TGTGCCAGCAGTTCCTCACGGGAGAGCACAGATACGCAGTATTTT
D: .
J: TRBJ2-3
V: TRBV28
size: .

CDR3: CASSLGDFNNEQFF
DNA: TGTGCCAGCAGCTTGGGGGACTTCAACAATGAGCAGTTCTTC
D: .
J: TRBJ2-1
V: TRBV5-4
size: .

CDR3: CASSKSAQGANYGYTF
DNA: TGTGCCAGCAGCAAATCTGCCCAGGGGGCTAACTATGGCTACACCTTC
D: .
J: TRBJ1-2
V: TRBV21-1
size: once

CDR3: CASSATSGKGEQYF
DNA: TGTGCCAGCAGCGCGACTAGCGGGAAAGGGGAGCAGTACTTC
D: TRBD2
J: TRBJ2-7
V: TRBV11-2
size: .

CDR3: CASSRGASGASYEQYF
DNA: TGTGCCAGCAGCAGAGGGGCTAGCGGAGCGTCCTACGAGCAGTACTTC
D: TRBD2
J: TRBJ2-7
V: TRBV7-2
size: .

CDR3: CASSHNRGVAEAFF
DNA: TGTGCCAGCAGCCACAACAGGGGTGTCGCTGAAGCTTTCTTT
D: TRBD1
J: TRBJ1-1
V: TRBV5-4
size: .

CDR3: CASRNPRLRREGTEQFF
DNA: TGTGCCAGCAGGAACCCCCGCTTACGGCGGGAGGGGACTGAGCAGTTCTTC
D: TRBD2
J: TRBJ2-1
V: TRBV27
size: .

CDR3: CASSFRGRMWGTDTQYF
DNA: TGTGCCAGCAGCTTTAGGGGGCGCATGTGGGGCACAGATACGCAGTATTTT
D: TRBD1
J: TRBJ2-3
V: TRBV7-2
size: .

CDR3: CASTSGTGTYNEQFF
DNA: TGTGCCAGTACTTCCGGGACAGGGACTTATAATGAGCAGTTCTTC
D: TRBD1
J: TRBJ2-1
V: TRBV19
size: once

CDR3: CASSLDLAQAYEQYF
DNA: TGTGCCAGCAGCTTGGATCTCGCCCAAGCCTACGAGCAGTACTTC
D: .
J: TRBJ2-7
V: TRBV5-4
size: .

CDR3: CASSVASDVAYNEQFF
DNA: TGTGCCAGCAGCGTAGCTAGTGACGTAGCCTACAATGAGCAGTTCTTC
D: .
J: TRBJ2-1
V: TRBV9
size: .

CDR3: CASSYAPGIYNEQFF
DNA: TGTGCCAGCAGTTACGCTCCGGGAATCTACAATGAGCAGTTCTTC
D: .
J: TRBJ2-1
V: TRBV6-5
size: once

CDR3: CASSFSLAGGISYEQYF
DNA: TGTGCCAGCAGTTTCTCACTAGCGGGAGGCATCTCCTACGAGCAGTACTTC
D: TRBD2
J: TRBJ2-7
V: TRBV28
size: .

CDR3: CASSSGLAGSSYNEQFF
DNA: TGTGCCAGCAGCTCCGGACTAGCGGGCTCTTCCTACAATGAGCAGTTCTTC
D: TRBD2
J: TRBJ2-1
V: TRBV11-2
size: .

CDR3: CASRFDSYEQYF
DNA: TGTGCCAGCAGATTCGACTCCTACGAGCAGTACTTC
D: .
J: TRBJ2-7
V: TRBV6-6
size: once

CDR3: CGQEGKNIQYF
DNA: TGCGGACAAGAGGGAAAAAACATTCAGTACTTC
D: .
J: TRBJ2-4
V: TRBV20-1
size: .

CDR3: CASSPSGANSNQPQHF
DNA: TGTGCCAGCTCACCATCAGGGGCGAATAGCAATCAGCCCCAGCATTTT
D: .
J: TRBJ1-5
V: TRBV18
size: .

CDR3: CASSPTRSSYEQYF
DNA: TGTGCCAGCAGTCCCACCAGGAGCTCCTACGAGCAGTACTTC
D: .
J: TRBJ2-7
V: TRBV28
size: .

CDR3: CASSRLLQETQYF
DNA: TGCGCCAGCAGCCGCCTACTTCAAGAGACCCAGTACTTC
D: .
J: TRBJ2-5
V: TRBV5-1
size: .

CDR3: CASSLPGGASSYEQYF
DNA: TGCGCCAGCAGCCTCCCGGGGGGCGCCAGCTCCTACGAGCAGTACTTC
D: .
J: TRBJ2-7
V: TRBV5-1
size: .

CDR3: CASSLGRARDTEAFF
DNA: TGCGCCAGCAGCTTGGGCCGCGCGAGGGATACTGAAGCTTTCTTT
D: .
J: TRBJ1-1
V: TRBV5-1
size: .

CDR3: CASSTHGGNEQYF
DNA: TGCGCCAGCAGCACCCACGGGGGGAACGAGCAGTACTTC
D: TRBD2
J: TRBJ2-7
V: TRBV5-1
size: .

CDR3: CASSQGPRAGYNEQFF
DNA: TGCGCCAGCAGCCAGGGCCCGCGGGCAGGGTACAATGAGCAGTTCTTC
D: .
J: TRBJ2-1
V: TRBV5-1
size: .

CDR3: CASTSRDRGTGELFF
DNA: TGTGCCAGCACCTCCAGGGACAGGGGCACCGGGGAGCTGTTTTTT
D: TRBD1
J: TRBJ2-2
V: TRBV13
size: .

CDR3: CASDPPGLSGNTIYF
DNA: TGTGCCTCAGACCCCCCGGGACTTTCTGGAAACACCATATATTTT
D: .
J: TRBJ1-3
V: TRBV30
size: once